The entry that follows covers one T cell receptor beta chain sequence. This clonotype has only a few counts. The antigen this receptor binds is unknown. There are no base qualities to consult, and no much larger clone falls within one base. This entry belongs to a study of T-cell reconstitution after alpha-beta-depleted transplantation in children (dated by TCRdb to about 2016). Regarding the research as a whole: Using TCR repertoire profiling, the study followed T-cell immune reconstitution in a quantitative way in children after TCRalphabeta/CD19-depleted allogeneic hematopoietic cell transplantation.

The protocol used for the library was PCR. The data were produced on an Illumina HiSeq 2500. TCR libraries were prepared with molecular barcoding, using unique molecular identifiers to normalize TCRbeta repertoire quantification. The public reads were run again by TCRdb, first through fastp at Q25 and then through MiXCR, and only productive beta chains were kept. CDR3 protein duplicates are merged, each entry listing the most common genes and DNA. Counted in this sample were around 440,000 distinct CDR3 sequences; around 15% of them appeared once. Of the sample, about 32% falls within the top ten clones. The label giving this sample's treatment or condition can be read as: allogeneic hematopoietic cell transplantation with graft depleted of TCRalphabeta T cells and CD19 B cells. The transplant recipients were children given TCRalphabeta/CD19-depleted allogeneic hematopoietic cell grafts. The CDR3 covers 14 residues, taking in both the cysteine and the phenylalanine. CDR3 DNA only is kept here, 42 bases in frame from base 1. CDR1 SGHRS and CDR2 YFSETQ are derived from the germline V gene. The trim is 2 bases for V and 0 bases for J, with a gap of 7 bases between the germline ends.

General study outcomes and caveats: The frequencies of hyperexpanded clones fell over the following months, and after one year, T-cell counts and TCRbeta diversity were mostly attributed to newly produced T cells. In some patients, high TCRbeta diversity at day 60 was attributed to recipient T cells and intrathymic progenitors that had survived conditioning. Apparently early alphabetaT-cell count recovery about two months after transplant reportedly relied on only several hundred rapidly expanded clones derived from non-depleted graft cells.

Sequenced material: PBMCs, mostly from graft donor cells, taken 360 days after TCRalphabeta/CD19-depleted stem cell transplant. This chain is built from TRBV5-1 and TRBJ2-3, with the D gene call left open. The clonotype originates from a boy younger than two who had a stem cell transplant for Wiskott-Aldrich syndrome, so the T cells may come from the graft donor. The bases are TGCGCCAGCAGCTTTCACCCGAGCACAGATACGCAGTATTTT. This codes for CASSFHPSTDTQYF.